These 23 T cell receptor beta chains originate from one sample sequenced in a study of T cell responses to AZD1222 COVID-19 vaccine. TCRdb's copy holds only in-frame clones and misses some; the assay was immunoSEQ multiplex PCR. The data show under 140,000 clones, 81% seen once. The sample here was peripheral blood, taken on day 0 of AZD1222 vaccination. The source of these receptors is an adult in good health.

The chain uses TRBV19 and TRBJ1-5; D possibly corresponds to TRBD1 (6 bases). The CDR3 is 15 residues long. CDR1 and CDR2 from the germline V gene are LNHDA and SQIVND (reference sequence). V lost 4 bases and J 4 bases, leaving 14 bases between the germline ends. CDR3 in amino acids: CASSKILQGNQPQHF. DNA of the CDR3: TGTGCCAGTAGTAAAATACTCCAGGGGAATCAGCCCCAGCATTTT.

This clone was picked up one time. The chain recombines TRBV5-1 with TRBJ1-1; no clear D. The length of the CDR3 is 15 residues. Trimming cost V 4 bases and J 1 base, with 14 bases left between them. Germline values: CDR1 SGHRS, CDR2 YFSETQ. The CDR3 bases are TGCGCCAGCAGCCCTCGCCCGGTGGGGAACACTGAAGCTTTCTTT. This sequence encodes CASSPRPVGNTEAFF.

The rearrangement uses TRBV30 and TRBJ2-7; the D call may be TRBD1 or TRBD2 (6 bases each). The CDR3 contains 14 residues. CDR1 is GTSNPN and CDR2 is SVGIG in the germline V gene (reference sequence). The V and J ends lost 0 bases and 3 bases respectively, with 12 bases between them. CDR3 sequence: CAWSVGGGNYEQYF. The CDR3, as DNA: TGTGCCTGGAGTGTAGGAGGGGGAAACTACGAGCAGTACTTC.

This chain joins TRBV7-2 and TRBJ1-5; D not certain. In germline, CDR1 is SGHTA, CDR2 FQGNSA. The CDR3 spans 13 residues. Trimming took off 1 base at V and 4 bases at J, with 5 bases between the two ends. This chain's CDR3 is CASSLERNQPQHF. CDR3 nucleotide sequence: TGTGCCAGCAGCTTAGAAAGGAATCAGCCCCAGCATTTT.

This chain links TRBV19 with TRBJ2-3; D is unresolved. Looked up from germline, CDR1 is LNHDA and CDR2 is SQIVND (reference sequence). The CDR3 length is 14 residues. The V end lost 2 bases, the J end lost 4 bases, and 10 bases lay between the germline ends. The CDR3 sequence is CASSILVSADTQYF. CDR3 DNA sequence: TGTGCCAGTAGTATATTAGTTTCGGCAGATACGCAGTATTTT. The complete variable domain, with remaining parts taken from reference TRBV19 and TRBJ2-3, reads DGGITQSPKYLFRKEGQNVTLSCEQNLNHDAMYWYRQDPGQGLRLIYYSQIVNDFQKGDIAEGYSVSREKKESFPLTVTSAQKNPTAFYLCASSILVSADTQYFGPGTRLTVL.

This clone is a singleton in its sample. The CDR3 here is CAWSVTREGRGGYGYTF. The DNA for the CDR3 is TGTGCCTGGAGTGTAACCAGGGAGGGCAGGGGCGGCTATGGCTACACCTTC. V usage is TRBV30 and J usage is TRBJ1-2; a possible D gene is TRBD1 (6 bases). The CDR3 has 17 amino acids. Per germline, CDR1 GTSNPN and CDR2 SVGIG (reference sequence). V lost 0 bases and J lost 4, with 21 bases in between.

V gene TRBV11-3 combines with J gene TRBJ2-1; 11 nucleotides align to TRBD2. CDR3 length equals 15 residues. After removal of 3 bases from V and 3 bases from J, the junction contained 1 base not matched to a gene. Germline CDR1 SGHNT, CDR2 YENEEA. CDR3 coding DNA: TGTGCCAGCAGCTTCACTAGCGGGAGCTACAATGAGCAGTTCTTC. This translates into CASSFTSGSYNEQFF.

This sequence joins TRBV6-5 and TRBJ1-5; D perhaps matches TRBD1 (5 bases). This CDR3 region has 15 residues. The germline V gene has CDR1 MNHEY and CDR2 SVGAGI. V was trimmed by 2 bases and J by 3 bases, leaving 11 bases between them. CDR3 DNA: TGTGCCAGCAGTTACGGGGCAGAACTCAATCAGCCCCAGCATTTT. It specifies CASSYGAELNQPQHF.

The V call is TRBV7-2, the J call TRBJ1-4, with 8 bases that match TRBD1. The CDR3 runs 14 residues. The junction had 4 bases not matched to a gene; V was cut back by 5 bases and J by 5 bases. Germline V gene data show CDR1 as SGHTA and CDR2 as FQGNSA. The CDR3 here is CASSIQGGNEKLFF. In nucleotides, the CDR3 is TGTGCCAGCAGCATACAGGGGGGGAATGAAAAACTGTTTTTT.

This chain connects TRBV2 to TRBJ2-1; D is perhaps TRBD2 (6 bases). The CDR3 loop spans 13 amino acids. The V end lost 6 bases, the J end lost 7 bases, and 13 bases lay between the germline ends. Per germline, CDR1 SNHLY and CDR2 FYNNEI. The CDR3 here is CASRIGTRNEQFF. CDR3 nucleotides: TGTGCCAGCAGGATTGGGACTCGGAATGAGCAGTTCTTC.

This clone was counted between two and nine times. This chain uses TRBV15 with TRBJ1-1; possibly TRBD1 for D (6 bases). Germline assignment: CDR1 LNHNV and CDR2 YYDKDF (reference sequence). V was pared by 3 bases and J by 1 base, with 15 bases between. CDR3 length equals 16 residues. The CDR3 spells CATSSLSAGANTEAFF. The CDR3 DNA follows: TGTGCCACCAGCAGCCTCTCCGCGGGGGCGAACACTGAAGCTTTCTTT.

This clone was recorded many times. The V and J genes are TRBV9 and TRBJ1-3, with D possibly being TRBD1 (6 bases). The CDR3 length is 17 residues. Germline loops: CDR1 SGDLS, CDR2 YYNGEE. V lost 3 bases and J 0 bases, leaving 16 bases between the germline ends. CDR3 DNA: TGTGCCAGCAGCGCGTTAGACAGGCCCTCCTCTGGAAACACCATATATTTT. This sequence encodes CASSALDRPSSGNTIYF.

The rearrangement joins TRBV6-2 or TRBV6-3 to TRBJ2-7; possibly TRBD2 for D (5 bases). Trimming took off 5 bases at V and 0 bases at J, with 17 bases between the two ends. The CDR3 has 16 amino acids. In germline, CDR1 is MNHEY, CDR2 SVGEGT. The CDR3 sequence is CASSGERVRSSYEQYF. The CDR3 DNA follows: TGTGCCAGCAGTGGGGAGAGGGTTCGGAGCTCCTACGAGCAGTACTTC.

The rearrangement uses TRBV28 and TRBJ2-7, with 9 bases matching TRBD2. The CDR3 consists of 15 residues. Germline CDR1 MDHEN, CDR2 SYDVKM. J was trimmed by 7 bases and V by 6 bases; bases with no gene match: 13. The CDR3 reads CASRSAAGGPQEQYF. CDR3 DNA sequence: TGTGCCAGCAGATCAGCCGCGGGGGGGCCTCAAGAGCAGTACTTC.

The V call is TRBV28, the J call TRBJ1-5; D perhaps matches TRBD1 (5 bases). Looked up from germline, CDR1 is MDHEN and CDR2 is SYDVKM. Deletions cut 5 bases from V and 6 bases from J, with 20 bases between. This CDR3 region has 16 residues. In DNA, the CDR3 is TGTGCCAGCAGTCCCTCGTTCGGGGGACGGGGTCAGCCCCAGCATTTT. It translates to CASSPSFGGRGQPQHF.

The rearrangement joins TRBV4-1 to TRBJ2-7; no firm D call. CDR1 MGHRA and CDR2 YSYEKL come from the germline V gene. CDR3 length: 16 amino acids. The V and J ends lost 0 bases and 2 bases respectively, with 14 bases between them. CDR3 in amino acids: CASSQEIRTRPYEQYF. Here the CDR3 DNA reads TGCGCCAGCAGCCAAGAGATCAGGACGAGGCCCTACGAGCAGTACTTC.

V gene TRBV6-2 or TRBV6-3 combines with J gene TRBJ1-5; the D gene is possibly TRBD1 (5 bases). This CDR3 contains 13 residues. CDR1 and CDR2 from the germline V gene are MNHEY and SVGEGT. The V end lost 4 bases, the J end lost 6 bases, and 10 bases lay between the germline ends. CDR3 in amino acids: CASSFQGSQPQHF. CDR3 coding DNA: TGTGCCAGCAGTTTCCAGGGTAGTCAGCCCCAGCATTTT.

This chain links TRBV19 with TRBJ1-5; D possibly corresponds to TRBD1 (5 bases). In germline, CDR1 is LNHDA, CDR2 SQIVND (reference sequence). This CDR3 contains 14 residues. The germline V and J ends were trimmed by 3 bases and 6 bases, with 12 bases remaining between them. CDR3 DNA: TGTGCCAGTAGTATCCCCCAGGGTGGTCAGCCCCAGCATTTT. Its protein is CASSIPQGGQPQHF.

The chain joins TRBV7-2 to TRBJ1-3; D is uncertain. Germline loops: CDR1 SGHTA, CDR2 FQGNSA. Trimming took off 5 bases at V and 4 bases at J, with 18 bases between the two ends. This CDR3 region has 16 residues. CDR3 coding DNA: TGTGCCAGCAGCGCACCCCGGGGAAGAGAAGGAAACACCATATATTTT. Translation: CASSAPRGREGNTIYF.

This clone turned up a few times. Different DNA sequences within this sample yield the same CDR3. DNA of the CDR3: TGTGCCAGCAGCCTGGACCCCGGGACAGATACGCAGTATTTT. Translating it yields CASSLDPGTDTQYF. The chain uses TRBV7-2 and TRBJ2-3, with unresolved D. Germline V gene lookup returns CDR1 SGHTA and CDR2 FQGNSA. The CDR3 covers 14 residues. The V end lost 5 bases, the J end lost 3 bases, and 12 bases lay between the germline ends.

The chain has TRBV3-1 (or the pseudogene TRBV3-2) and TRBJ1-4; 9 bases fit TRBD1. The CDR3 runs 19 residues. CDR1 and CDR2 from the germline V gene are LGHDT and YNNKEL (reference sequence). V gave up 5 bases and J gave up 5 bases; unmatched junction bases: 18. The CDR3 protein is CASSAGTGRNTEMNEKLFF. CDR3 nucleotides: TGTGCCAGCAGCGCCGGGACAGGGCGAAACACGGAGATGAATGAAAAACTGTTTTTT.

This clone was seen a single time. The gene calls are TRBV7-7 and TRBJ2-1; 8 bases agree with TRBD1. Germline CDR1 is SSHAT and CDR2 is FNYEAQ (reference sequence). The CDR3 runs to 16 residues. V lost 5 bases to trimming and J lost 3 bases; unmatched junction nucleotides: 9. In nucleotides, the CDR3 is TGTGCCAGCAGCCCCCTGATAGGGACAGGCTACAATGAGCAGTTCTTC. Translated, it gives CASSPLIGTGYNEQFF.

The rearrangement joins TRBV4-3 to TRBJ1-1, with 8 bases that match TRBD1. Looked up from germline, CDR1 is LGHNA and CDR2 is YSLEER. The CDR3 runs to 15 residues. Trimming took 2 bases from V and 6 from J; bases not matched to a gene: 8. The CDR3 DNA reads TGCGCCAGCAGCCAAAACCACCAGACAGGGGCTGAAGCTTTCTTT. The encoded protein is CASSQNHQTGAEAFF.